The clone carrying this TCR beta chain appeared once. The CDR3 has 13 residues. Germline V gives CDR1 MNHEY, CDR2 SVGAGI. With V trimmed by 6 bases and J by 5 bases, 7 bases remained unmatched. The data stem from a study of blood T cell repertoires in COVID-19. The method was immunoSEQ multiplex PCR; TCRdb's version includes in-frame clones alone and lacks a portion of them. The sample yields 150,000 to 200,000 clones, more than 75% seen once. The sequence derives from a woman aged 70-85 years with COVID-19, enrolled during active disease. Sequenced material: peripheral blood. V and J are TRBV6-5 and TRBJ2-7; 7 bases match TRBD2. The CDR3 loop is CASSPGRPDEQYF. DNA of the CDR3: TGTGCCAGCAGCCCCGGGAGGCCGGACGAGCAGTACTTC.